Each of the 25 T cell receptor beta chains below was sequenced from the same sample in a study of cytotoxic CD8 clonotypes in ibrutinib-treated CLL (dated by TCRdb to 2020 to 2023). The receptor library was made with the immunoSEQ multiplex PCR assay. This is the immuneACCESS table as TCRdb keeps it, with only in-frame sequences that have V and J called. A part of the clones is gone; compared with another copy, unresolved V genes explain less than half, and the rest is unexplained. The sample contains 50,000 to 65,000 clones, less than 75% of them found a single time. The top ten constitute about 39% of the sample. The sample's time point, from its label and the paper: 12 months on ibrutinib. Here the sequenced sample was PBMCs, taken after 12 months of ibrutinib treatment. Source of these receptors: a human donor with chronic lymphocytic leukemia.

The chain carries TRBV11-2 and TRBJ2-1; a weak D match, TRBD2 (6 bases). The germline CDR1 and CDR2 sequences are SGHAT and FQNNGV. The ends were cut back, 5 bases at V and 3 bases at J, with 8 bases in the middle. The CDR3 sequence is 13 residues long. The CDR3 coding sequence is TGTGCCAGCAGCACGGACTACTACAATGAGCAGTTCTTC. Translated, it gives CASSTDYYNEQFF.

The V and J genes are TRBV30 and TRBJ2-3; TRBD2 aligns across 10 bases. CDR1 GTSNPN and CDR2 SVGIG come from the germline V gene (reference sequence). The CDR3 sequence is 14 residues long. The V and J ends lost 5 bases and 5 bases, in that order; junction bases with no gene match: 7. In DNA form, the CDR3 reads TGTGCCTGGGAAAGCGGGAGGGCCAAAGATACGCAGTATTTT. Protein: CAWESGRAKDTQYF.

Only one count was recorded for this clone. This sequence joins TRBV6-5 and TRBJ1-1, with D perhaps matching TRBD1 (6 bases). This CDR3 comprises 15 residues. Germline V CDR1 and CDR2: MNHEY, SVGAGI. V gave up 2 bases and J gave up 4 bases, with 14 bases separating them. CDR3 protein: CASSYGQGRVTEAFF. The CDR3 bases are TGTGCCAGCAGTTACGGTCAGGGGAGGGTCACTGAAGCTTTCTTT.

This chain connects TRBV9 to TRBJ2-3; 7 bases map to TRBD1. Germline assignment: CDR1 SGDLS and CDR2 YYNGEE. Trimming cost V 2 bases and J 3 bases; bases outside gene matches: 3. This CDR3 comprises 14 residues. The CDR3 protein is CASSVQGVTDTQYF. The DNA of the CDR3 is TGTGCCAGCAGCGTGCAGGGGGTTACAGATACGCAGTATTTT. Full variable domain (missing parts from reference TRBV9 and TRBJ2-3): DSGVTQTPKHLITATGQRVTLRCSPRSGDLSVYWYQQSLDQGLQFLIQYYNGEERAKGNILERFSAQQFPDLHSELNLSSLELGDSALYFCASSVQGVTDTQYFGPGTRLTVL.

This chain uses TRBV19 with TRBJ2-5, with D unclear. This CDR3 has 15 amino acids. V shed 0 bases and J shed 4 bases, with 12 bases lying between them. Looked up from germline, CDR1 is LNHDA and CDR2 is SQIVND (reference sequence). The CDR3 here is CASSIDGRDRETQYF. CDR3 coding DNA: TGTGCCAGTAGTATAGATGGTAGAGATAGAGAGACCCAGTACTTC.

This rearrangement joins TRBV28 to TRBJ2-7; TRBD2 matches 11 bases. This CDR3 region has 17 residues. Germline CDR1 and CDR2: MDHEN and SYDVKM. After removal of 7 bases from V and 4 bases from J, the junction contained 15 bases not matched to a gene. In DNA form, the CDR3 reads TGTGCCAGCAACATCGGGACTAGCGGCCCCTTTATGTACGAGCAGTACTTC. Residues: CASNIGTSGPFMYEQYF.

The V and J genes are TRBV11-2 and TRBJ1-2; D uncertain. The CDR3 totals 17 residues. The germline CDR1 and CDR2 sequences are SGHAT and FQNNGV. Deletions cut 1 base from V and 0 bases from J, with 15 bases between. For the CDR3, the DNA is TGTGCCAGCAGCTTAGGCCGCAGGACTGATTCTAACTATGGCTACACCTTC. As protein: CASSLGRRTDSNYGYTF.

The gene calls are TRBV5-4 and TRBJ2-7; the D gene is possibly TRBD2 (6 bases). Germline CDR1 SGHNT, CDR2 YYREEE (reference sequence). Trimming pared 0 bases from V and 0 bases from J, leaving 19 bases between. This CDR3 is built from 18 residues. The CDR3 DNA reads as TGTGCCAGCAGCTTGGCCGGTACCGGGGGATTCGCCTCCTACGAGCAGTACTTC. Its protein product is CASSLAGTGGFASYEQYF.

The chain is built from TRBV18 and TRBJ2-7; 14 bases are shared with TRBD2. Germline V gene sequence: CDR1 KGHSH, CDR2 LQKENI. The CDR3 spans 14 residues. V shed 6 bases, J shed 6 bases, and the junction held 4 bases outside the gene matches. CDR3 nucleotides: TGTGCCAGCTCCGGGACTAGCGGGAGTATCGAGCAGTACTTC. Its protein is CASSGTSGSIEQYF.

The chain employs TRBV6-5 and TRBJ1-1; tentative D call: TRBD1 (6 bases). Trimming pared 5 bases from V and 3 bases from J, leaving 13 bases between. Germline CDR1 reads MNHEY; CDR2 reads SVGAGI. The CDR3 totals 14 residues. The DNA of the CDR3 is TGTGCCAGCAGTACGGGGAACAGGGACACTGAAGCTTTCTTT. Translating gives CASSTGNRDTEAFF.

The J gene is TRBJ2-7, the V gene TRBV21-1; the table's D call, TRBD1, was not checked against the DNA. TRBV21-1 is an annotated pseudogene. The CDR3 spans 18 residues. CDR3 sequence: CASSKAPTNDRSRVEQYF. The CDR3 DNA reads TGTGCCAGCAGCAAAGCCCCCACGAACGACAGGTCGAGGGTGGAGCAGTACTTC.

This chain links TRBV7-2 with TRBJ1-1, with D maybe TRBD1 (5 bases). The CDR3 totals 14 residues. CDR1 and CDR2 from the germline V gene are SGHTA and FQGNSA. V gave up 5 bases and J gave up 3 bases, with 13 bases separating them. CDR3 coding DNA: TGTGCCAGCAGCCGAGAGGGGCAGGACACTGAAGCTTTCTTT. Residues: CASSREGQDTEAFF.

J is TRBJ2-7 and V is TRBV6-1; D unresolved. Germline V gene lookup returns CDR1 MNHNS and CDR2 SASEGT. V was cut by 5 bases and J by 6 bases, with 8 bases left in between. The CDR3 is made up of 11 amino acids. The CDR3 DNA follows: TGTGCCAGCAGTCGTCTCGGCGAGCAGTACTTC. Translating gives CASSRLGEQYF.

This clone was detected only a few times. This chain connects TRBV5-1 to TRBJ2-3; D tentatively fits TRBD1 or TRBD2 (5 bases each). Between the trimmed V and J ends, which lost 4 bases and 0 bases, there was a span of 9 bases. Looked up from germline, CDR1 is SGHRS and CDR2 is YFSETQ. The CDR3 consists of 14 residues. In DNA form, the CDR3 reads TGCGCCAGCAGCAGGGACCACAGCACAGATACGCAGTATTTT. Translation gives CASSRDHSTDTQYF.

This chain connects TRBV5-4 to TRBJ1-1; TRBD1 might be the D (6 bases). Germline CDR1 is SGHNT and CDR2 is YYREEE (reference sequence). The length of the CDR3 is 15 residues. Trimming left V 4 bases short and J 1 base short, with 14 bases between. DNA for the CDR3: TGTGCCAGCAGCCCTGCACAGGGTACGAACACTGAAGCTTTCTTT. Translating gives CASSPAQGTNTEAFF. Supplemented by reference TRBV5-4 and TRBJ1-1, the full variable domain reads ETGVTQSPTHLIKTRGQQVTLRCSSQSGHNTVSWYQQALGQGPQFIFQYYREEENGRGNFPPRFSGLQFPNYSSELNVNALELDDSALYLCASSPAQGTNTEAFFGQGTRLTVV.

The chain is built from TRBV6-1 and TRBJ2-4; 8 nucleotides line up with TRBD1. The J segment lost 0 bases and the V segment lost 3 bases, leaving 4 bases of the junction unmatched. Germline CDR1 is MNHNS and CDR2 is SASEGT. The CDR3 length is 16 residues. In DNA, the CDR3 is TGTGCCAGCAGTGAGGGACAGGTAGTAGCCAAAAACATTCAGTACTTC. Translated: CASSEGQVVAKNIQYF.

The gene calls are TRBV27 and TRBJ2-5; 7 bases fit TRBD1. The CDR3 is made up of 14 amino acids. The germline gives CDR1 MNHEY, CDR2 SMNVEV (reference sequence). With 2 bases clipped from V and 1 base from J, the junction kept 1 base outside the gene matches. The CDR3 sequence: CASSLRGLQETQYF. The CDR3 nucleotides are TGTGCCAGCAGTTTAAGGGGGCTCCAAGAGACCCAGTACTTC.

The chain employs TRBV28 and TRBJ2-7; a weak D match, TRBD1 (7 bases). CDR3 length: 14 amino acids. Trimming cost V 5 bases and J 2 bases, with 13 bases left between them. Germline V gene lookup returns CDR1 MDHEN and CDR2 SYDVKM. DNA for the CDR3: TGTGCCAGCAGTGGAGGGGGCAACCCCTACGAGCAGTACTTC. Protein product: CASSGGGNPYEQYF.

The rearrangement links TRBV6-5 to TRBJ2-7, with D unclear. CDR1 is MNHEY, CDR2 SVGAGI, per germline. Deletions cut 5 bases from V and 2 bases from J, with 13 bases between. The CDR3 runs 14 residues. CDR3 sequence reads: CASSPRVRPYEQYF. DNA for the CDR3: TGTGCCAGCAGTCCGAGAGTACGTCCCTACGAGCAGTACTTC.

V and J are TRBV11-2 and TRBJ2-7; tentative D call: TRBD2 (5 bases). Germline V CDR1 and CDR2: SGHAT, FQNNGV. With 5 bases removed from V and 3 bases from J, the gap between germline ends came to 14 bases. The CDR3 sequence is 14 residues long. The CDR3 sequence is CASSRELDFYEQYF. CDR3 bases: TGTGCCAGCAGCCGAGAGTTGGACTTCTACGAGCAGTACTTC. Full variable domain (outside the CDR3, taken from reference TRBV11-2 and TRBJ2-7): EAGVAQSPRYKIIEKRQSVAFWCNPISGHATLYWYQQILGQGPKLLIQFQNNGVVDDSQLPKDRFSAERLKGVDSTLKIQPAKLEDSAVYLCASSRELDFYEQYFGPGTRLTVT.

This chain uses TRBV4-2 with TRBJ1-4; D is uncertain. V lost 0 bases to trimming and J lost 2 bases, with 7 bases between them. This CDR3 contains 15 residues. The germline V gene has CDR1 LGHNA and CDR2 YNFKEQ. The CDR3 region has the DNA TGTGCCAGCAGCCAAGAAGGGAGCACTAATGAAAAACTGTTTTTT. It codes for CASSQEGSTNEKLFF.

The V gene is TRBV7-9, the J gene TRBJ2-2, with 9 bases aligning to TRBD1. The CDR3 is 14 residues long. The V gene end was trimmed by 5 bases and the J gene end by 6 bases; junction bases not matched to a gene: 4. Germline CDR1 and CDR2: SEHNR and FQNEAQ (reference sequence). CDR3 region: CASSRQGDAGELFF. Written as DNA, the CDR3 is TGTGCCAGCAGCCGACAGGGGGACGCCGGGGAGCTGTTTTTT.

CDR3 residues: CASSKSSASSYEQYF. The CDR3, as DNA: TGTGCCAGCAGCAAAAGTAGCGCCAGCTCCTACGAGCAGTACTTC. This sequence joins TRBV9 and TRBJ2-7, with a weak D call TRBD2 (5 bases). Trimming cost V 4 bases and J 0 bases, with 14 bases left between them. This CDR3 contains 15 residues. Germline lookup yields CDR1 SGDLS and CDR2 YYNGEE.

This clone was recorded once. The chain couples TRBV6-1 to TRBJ2-7; 8 bases are shared with TRBD2. In germline, CDR1 is MNHNS, CDR2 SASEGT. The CDR3 extends over 14 amino acids. Trimming took 0 bases from V and 3 from J; bases not matched to a gene: 1. CDR3 bases: TGTGCCAGCAGTGAAGCGGGACTAGTCTACGAGCAGTACTTC. Amino acids: CASSEAGLVYEQYF.

V usage is TRBV21-1 and J usage is TRBJ2-3; TRBD2 is taken as the D call from the table, unchecked against the DNA. TRBV21-1 is tagged as a pseudogene. The CDR3 runs 14 residues. In DNA, the CDR3 is TGTGCCAGCAGCATGGACTTCCACACAGATACGCAGTATTTT. Translation: CASSMDFHTDTQYF.